Described below is a single TCR beta chain sequence and its context. These data belong to a study of blood T cells in healthy people across ages. Staff drew approximately 9.7 milliliters of peripheral blood from each donor. The total RNA that was extracted per sample amounted to at least 5.5 micrograms. V shed 6 bases and J 3 bases; nucleotides not matched to a gene: 7. This CDR3 has 15 amino acids. Per the germline V gene, CDR1 is MNHNY and CDR2 is SVGAGI (reference sequence). The use of a sample-barcoded 5' primer and a J-beta primer mix characterized a second PCR of roughly 6 to 11 cycles. A single record per CDR3 protein comes from TCRdb applying MiXCR to the 5' RACE reads. The data contain over a million distinct CDR3 sequences, about 40% of them seen just once; the ten biggest clones take up 7.9%.

This clonotype was obtained from a woman aged 18-29 years in good health. The genes are TRBV6-6 and TRBJ2-7; 11 positions match TRBD2. The sequencing sample was made of blood. CDR3 sequence reads: CASRTTSGIVYEQYF. In DNA form, the CDR3 reads TGTGCCAGCAGGACGACTAGCGGGATAGTCTACGAGCAGTACTTC.